The 3 T cell receptor beta chains given below trace back to one sample, sequenced in a study of T cells after yellow fever vaccination. TCRdb recomputed calls from the 5' RACE reads with MiXCR, one row per CDR3 protein. The sample holds about 400,000 distinct CDR3 sequences, roughly 6.2% seen once. The starting material was PBMCs, obtained 5 days after the yellow fever booster vaccination. These TCRs come from a man younger than 45 who received the YFV17D yellow fever vaccine.

This clonotype was seen a few times. This chain joins TRBV7-2 and TRBJ2-3, with D tentatively TRBD2 (6 bases). Germline CDR1 SGHTA, CDR2 FQGNSA. The CDR3 sequence is 14 residues long. V shed 4 bases and J shed 4 bases, with 12 bases lying between them. CDR3 region: CASSSREFADTQYF. The CDR3 DNA reads as TGTGCCAGCAGCTCCCGGGAGTTCGCAGATACGCAGTATTTT.

Ten or more counts support this clonotype. V gene TRBV6-2 or TRBV6-3 combines with J gene TRBJ2-3, with D tentatively TRBD1 (5 bases). Germline-derived CDR1 and CDR2 are MNHEY and SVGEGT. The CDR3 contains 18 residues. The ends were cut back, 4 bases at V and 0 bases at J, with 20 bases in the middle. In nucleotides, the CDR3 is TGTGCCAGCAGTTCCATACGCGGACAAACGACTAGCACAGATACGCAGTATTTT. Translated: CASSSIRGQTTSTDTQYF.

This clonotype was recorded a few times. This sequence joins TRBV15 and TRBJ2-6; D gene unclear. V lost 0 bases, J lost 0 bases, and 15 bases lay in between. CDR1 is LNHNV, CDR2 YYDKDF, per germline (reference sequence). This CDR3 region has 19 residues. The CDR3 DNA follows: TGTGCCACCAGCAGAGAAGGGCGGTTAGTCGGCTCTGGGGCCAACGTCCTGACTTTC. Encoded protein: CATSREGRLVGSGANVLTF.